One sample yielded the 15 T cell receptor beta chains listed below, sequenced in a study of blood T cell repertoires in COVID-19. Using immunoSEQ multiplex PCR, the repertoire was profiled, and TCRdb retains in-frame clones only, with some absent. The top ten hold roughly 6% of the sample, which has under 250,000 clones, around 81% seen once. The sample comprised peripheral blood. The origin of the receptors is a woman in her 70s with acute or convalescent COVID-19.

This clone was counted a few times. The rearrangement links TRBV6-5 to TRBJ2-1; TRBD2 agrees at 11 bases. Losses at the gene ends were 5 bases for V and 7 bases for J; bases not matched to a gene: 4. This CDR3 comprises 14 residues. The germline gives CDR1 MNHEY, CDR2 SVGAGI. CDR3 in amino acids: CASSLAGGRNEQFF. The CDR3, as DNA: TGTGCCAGCAGTCTAGCGGGAGGCCGTAATGAGCAGTTCTTC.

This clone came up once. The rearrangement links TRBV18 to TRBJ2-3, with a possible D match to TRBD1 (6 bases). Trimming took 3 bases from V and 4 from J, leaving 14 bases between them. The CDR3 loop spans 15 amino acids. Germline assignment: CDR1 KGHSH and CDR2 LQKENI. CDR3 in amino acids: CASSPGAGTADTQYF. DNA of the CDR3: TGTGCCAGCTCACCGGGGGCCGGGACGGCAGATACGCAGTATTTT.

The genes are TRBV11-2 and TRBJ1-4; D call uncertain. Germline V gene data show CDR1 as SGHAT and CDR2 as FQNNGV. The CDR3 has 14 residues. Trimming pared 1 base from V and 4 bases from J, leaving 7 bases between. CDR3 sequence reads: CASSLGHGNEKLFF. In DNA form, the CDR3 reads TGTGCCAGCAGCTTAGGGCATGGTAATGAAAAACTGTTTTTT.

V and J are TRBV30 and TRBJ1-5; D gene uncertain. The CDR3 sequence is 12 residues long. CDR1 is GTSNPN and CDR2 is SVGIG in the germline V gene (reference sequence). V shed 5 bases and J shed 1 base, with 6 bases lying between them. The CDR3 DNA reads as TGTGCCTGGGCAGGAAGCAATCAGCCCCAGCATTTT. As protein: CAWAGSNQPQHF.

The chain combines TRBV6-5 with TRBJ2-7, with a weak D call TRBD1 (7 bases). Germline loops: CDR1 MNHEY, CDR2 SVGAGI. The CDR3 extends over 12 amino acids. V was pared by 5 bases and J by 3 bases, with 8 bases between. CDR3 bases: TGTGCCAGCAGTCAGGGGGGCTACGAGCAGTACTTC. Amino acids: CASSQGGYEQYF.

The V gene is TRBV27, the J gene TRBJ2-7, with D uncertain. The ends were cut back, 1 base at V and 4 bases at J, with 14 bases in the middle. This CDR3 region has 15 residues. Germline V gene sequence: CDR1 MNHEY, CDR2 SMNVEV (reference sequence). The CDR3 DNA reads TGTGCCAGCAGTTTATTACCAGATTTACCTTACGAGCAGTACTTC. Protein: CASSLLPDLPYEQYF.

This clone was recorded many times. The CDR3 sequence is CASSLASGFYNSPLHF. CDR3 in DNA: TGTGCCAGCAGCTTAGCGTCGGGATTCTATAATTCACCCCTCCACTTT. This chain uses TRBV7-6 with TRBJ1-6; no clear D. The CDR3 consists of 16 residues. V was cut by 0 bases and J by 3 bases, with 9 bases left in between. Germline V gene sequence: CDR1 SGHVS, CDR2 FNYEAQ.

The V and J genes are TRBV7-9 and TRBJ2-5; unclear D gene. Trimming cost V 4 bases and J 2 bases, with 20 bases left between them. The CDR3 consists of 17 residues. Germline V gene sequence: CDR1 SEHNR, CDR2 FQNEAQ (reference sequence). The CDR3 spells CASSSSQRGGLQETQYF. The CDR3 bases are TGTGCCAGCAGCTCTTCCCAGCGTGGCGGCCTACAAGAGACCCAGTACTTC.

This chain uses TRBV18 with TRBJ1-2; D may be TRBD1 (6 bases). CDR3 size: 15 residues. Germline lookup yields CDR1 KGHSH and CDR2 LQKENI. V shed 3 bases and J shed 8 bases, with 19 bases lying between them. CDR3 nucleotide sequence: TGTGCCAGCTCACCCTTCGAAGACAGGAGAGTGGGCTACACCTTC. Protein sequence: CASSPFEDRRVGYTF.

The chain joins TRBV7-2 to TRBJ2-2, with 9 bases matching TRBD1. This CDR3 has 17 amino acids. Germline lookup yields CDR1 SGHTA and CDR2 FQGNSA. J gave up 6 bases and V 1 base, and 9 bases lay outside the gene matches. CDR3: CASSLVGGQGWAGELFF. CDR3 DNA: TGTGCCAGCAGCTTAGTAGGGGGACAGGGATGGGCCGGGGAGCTGTTTTTT.

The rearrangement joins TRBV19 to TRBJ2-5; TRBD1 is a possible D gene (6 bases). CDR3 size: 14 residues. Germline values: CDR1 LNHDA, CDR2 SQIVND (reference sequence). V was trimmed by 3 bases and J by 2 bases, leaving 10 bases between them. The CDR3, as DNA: TGTGCCAGTAGTATTGTTGGACAGCAAGAGACCCAGTACTTC. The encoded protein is CASSIVGQQETQYF.

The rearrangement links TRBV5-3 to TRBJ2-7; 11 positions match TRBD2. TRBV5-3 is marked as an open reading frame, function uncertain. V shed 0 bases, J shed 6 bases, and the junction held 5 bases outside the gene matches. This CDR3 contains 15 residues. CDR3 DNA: TGTGCCAGAAGCTTGGAGTTAGCGGGAGGGTGCGAGCAGTACTTC. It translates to CARSLELAGGCEQYF.

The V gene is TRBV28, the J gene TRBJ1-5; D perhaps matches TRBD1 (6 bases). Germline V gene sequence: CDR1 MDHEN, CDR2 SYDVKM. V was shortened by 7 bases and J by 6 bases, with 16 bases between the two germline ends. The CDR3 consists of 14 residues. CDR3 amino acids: CASNPRQVTQPQHF. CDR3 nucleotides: TGTGCCAGCAACCCGAGACAGGTCACTCAGCCCCAGCATTTT.

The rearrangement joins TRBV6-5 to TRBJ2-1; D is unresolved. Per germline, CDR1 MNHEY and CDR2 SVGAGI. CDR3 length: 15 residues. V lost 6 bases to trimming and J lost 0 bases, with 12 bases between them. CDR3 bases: TGTGCCAGCAGCCTTAGCCCAAGCTCCTACAATGAGCAGTTCTTC. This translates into CASSLSPSSYNEQFF.

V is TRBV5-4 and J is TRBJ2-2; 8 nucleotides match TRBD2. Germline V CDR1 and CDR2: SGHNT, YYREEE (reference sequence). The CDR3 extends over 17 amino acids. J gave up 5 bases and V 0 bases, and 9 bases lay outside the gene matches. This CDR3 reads CASSLEAGRALTGELFF. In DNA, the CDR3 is TGTGCCAGCAGCTTGGAGGCCGGGAGGGCTCTTACCGGGGAGCTGTTTTTT.